This T cell receptor beta chain was captured by sequencing in a study of blood T cell repertoires in COVID-19. Here immunoSEQ multiplex PCR was the method, and the copy in TCRdb shows in-frame clones only, minus some. This repertoire shows 200,000 to 250,000 clones, 75% to 90% found once; its top ten account for approximately 5.6%. Seattle enrolled patients during active infection and tracked them longitudinally. This clonotype originated in a woman aged 70-85 years with COVID-19, enrolled during active disease. The sequenced sample consisted of peripheral blood.

CDR3 nucleotide sequence: TGCGCCAGCAGCCTTGACAGTTTCAATCAGCCCCAGCATTTT. As protein: CASSLDSFNQPQHF. The chain uses TRBV5-1 and TRBJ1-5; D is perhaps TRBD1 (5 bases). CDR1 and CDR2 (germline): SGHRS, YFSETQ. The CDR3 extends over 14 amino acids. Trimming took off 4 bases at V and 3 bases at J, with 11 bases between the two ends.